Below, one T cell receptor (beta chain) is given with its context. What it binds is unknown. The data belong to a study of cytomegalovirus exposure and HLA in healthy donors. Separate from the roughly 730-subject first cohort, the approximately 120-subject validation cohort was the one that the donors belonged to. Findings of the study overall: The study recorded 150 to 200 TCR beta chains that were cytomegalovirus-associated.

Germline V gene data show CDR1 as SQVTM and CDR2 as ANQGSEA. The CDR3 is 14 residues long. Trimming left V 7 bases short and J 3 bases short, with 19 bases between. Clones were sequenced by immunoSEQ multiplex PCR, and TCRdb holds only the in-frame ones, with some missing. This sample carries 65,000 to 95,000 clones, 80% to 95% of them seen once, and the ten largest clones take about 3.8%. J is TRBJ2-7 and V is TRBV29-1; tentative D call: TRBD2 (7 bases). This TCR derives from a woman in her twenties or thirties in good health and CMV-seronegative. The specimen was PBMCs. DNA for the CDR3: TGCAGCGCAGGAGGGGGGGCGGAAGGCTACGAGCAGTACTTC. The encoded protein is CSAGGGAEGYEQYF.